Below are 14 T cell receptor beta chains sequenced from a single sample in a study of blood T cells in healthy people across ages. The use of a sample-barcoded 5' primer and a J-beta primer mix characterized a second PCR of roughly 7 to 11 cycles. TCRdb reanalysed the 5' RACE reads using MiXCR and keeps one entry per CDR3 protein. The sample lists approximately 600,000 distinct CDR3 sequences; roughly 58% were seen once. The sample taken for sequencing was blood. The receptors derive from a man aged 55 to 70 in good health.

The chain links TRBV3-1 to TRBJ2-3; either TRBD1 or TRBD2 may fit D (5 bases each). Germline CDR1 LGHDT, CDR2 YNNKEL (reference sequence). The V gene lost 6 bases and the J gene lost 2 bases, with 12 bases spanning the gap. The CDR3 loop spans 14 amino acids. The CDR3: CASRQTGATDTQYF. The CDR3 nucleotides are TGTGCCAGCAGACAAACCGGGGCCACAGATACGCAGTATTTT.

V usage is TRBV10-1 and J usage is TRBJ2-7; D is undetermined. TRBJ2-4 matches the DNA end more closely, so the J call is doubtful. Germline assignment: CDR1 WNHNN and CDR2 SYGVQD (reference sequence). CDR3 size: 14 residues. The CDR3 DNA reads as TGCGCCAGCAGGAAGACGAGGCCCAAAAACATTCAGTACTTC. Its translation is CASRKTRPKNIQYF.

This clonotype has a handful of counts. The chain recombines TRBV5-1 with TRBJ2-7, with D perhaps TRBD1 or TRBD2 (6 bases each). The DNA end lines up better with TRBJ2-5; the J call may be wrong. Germline V gives CDR1 SGHRS, CDR2 YFSETQ. The CDR3 is 14 residues long. The CDR3: CASSQTGAGETQYF. The CDR3 DNA reads TGCGCCAGCAGCCAAACGGGGGCCGGGGAGACCCAGTACTTC.

This clonotype was seen more than once but under ten times. The gene calls are TRBV18 and TRBJ2-7; 15 bases map to TRBD2. Trimming took 8 bases from V and 3 from J; bases not matched to a gene: 5. The CDR3 contains 15 residues. Per germline, CDR1 KGHSH and CDR2 LQKENI. CDR3 protein: CASAPGLAGGYEQYF. CDR3 in DNA: TGTGCCAGCGCCCCGGGACTAGCGGGGGGCTACGAGCAGTACTTC.

This clonotype showed up just once. The chain is built from TRBV5-1 and TRBJ2-5; D unclear. This CDR3 is 14 amino acids long. With 0 bases removed from V and 2 bases from J, the gap between germline ends came to 8 bases. The germline gives CDR1 SGHRS, CDR2 YFSETQ. CDR3 sequence: CASSLDIYQETQYF. Written as DNA, the CDR3 is TGCGCCAGCAGCTTGGACATATATCAAGAGACCCAGTACTTC.

The rearrangement joins TRBV20-1 to TRBJ1-2; tentative D call: TRBD1 (6 bases). The CDR3 loop spans 12 amino acids. Germline V gene data show CDR1 as DFQATT and CDR2 as SNEGSKA (reference sequence). Deletions cut 3 bases from V and 7 bases from J, with 12 bases between. This CDR3 reads CSARAGAGGYTF. In nucleotides, the CDR3 is TGCAGTGCTAGGGCGGGGGCGGGTGGCTACACCTTC.

Only a few counts were recorded for this clonotype. This chain joins TRBV13 and TRBJ2-5; 7 positions match TRBD1. V shed 1 base, J shed 5 bases, and the junction held 1 base outside the gene matches. The CDR3 loop spans 13 amino acids. From germline, CDR1 is PRHDT and CDR2 FYEKMQ (reference sequence). CDR3 in DNA: TGTGCCAGCAGCTTAGTACAGGGGGAGACCCAGTACTTC. Translation: CASSLVQGETQYF. The variable domain in full, completed from reference TRBV13 and TRBJ2-5, reads AAGVIQSPRHLIKEKRETATLKCYPIPRHDTVYWYQQGPGQDPQFLISFYEKMQSDKGSIPDRFSAQQFSDYHSELNMSSLELGDSALYFCASSLVQGETQYFGPGTRLLVL.

This clonotype appeared a few times. The rearrangement joins TRBV3-1 to TRBJ2-6; D remains ambiguous. Germline values: CDR1 LGHDT, CDR2 YNNKEL (reference sequence). The CDR3 consists of 15 residues. The germline V and J ends were trimmed by 1 base and 4 bases, with 8 bases remaining between them. The CDR3 spells CASSQVSRGANVLTF. The CDR3 bases are TGTGCCAGCAGCCAAGTTTCGCGGGGGGCCAACGTCCTGACTTTC.

CDR3 DNA: TGTGCCAGCAGTTTTAATTGGCTGAACCAAGAGACCCAGTACTTC. As protein: CASSFNWLNQETQYF. V gene TRBV27 combines with J gene TRBJ2-5, with D uncertain. Between the trimmed V and J ends, which lost 3 bases and 0 bases, there was a span of 11 bases. Germline V lookup: CDR1 MNHEY, CDR2 SMNVEV (reference sequence). The CDR3 totals 15 residues.

Points on this clonotype: One end of the junction fails to match germline, which may point to a read error. The chain couples TRBV11-2 to TRBJ2-7; D might be TRBD1 (6 bases). CDR3 length: 14 residues. The germline CDR1 and CDR2 sequences are SGHAT and FQNNGV. CDR3 residues: CASSVDRQAHEQYF. For the CDR3, the DNA is TGTGCCAGCAGCGTAGATCGACAGGCCCACGAGCAGTACTTC.

The rearrangement links TRBV19 to TRBJ2-1, with D unresolved. CDR1 is LNHDA, CDR2 SQIVND, per germline (reference sequence). The V gene lost 0 bases and the J gene lost 0 bases, with 6 bases spanning the gap. The CDR3 is 15 amino acids. The DNA for the CDR3 is TGTGCCAGTAGTATAGAGCCCTTCTCCTACAATGAGCAGTTCTTC. It is translated as CASSIEPFSYNEQFF.

This chain links TRBV4-1 with TRBJ2-3; 10 positions match TRBD1. CDR3 size: 19 residues. V was pared by 5 bases and J by 2 bases, with 16 bases of the junction left unmatched. Germline V gives CDR1 MGHRA, CDR2 YSYEKL. Here the CDR3 DNA reads TGCGCCAGCAGCTCCCATGCCCCCGGGACAGGGGATTACACAGATACGCAGTATTTT. It codes for CASSSHAPGTGDYTDTQYF.

This clonotype was counted a few times. The chain uses TRBV28 and TRBJ2-1, with D perhaps TRBD1 (6 bases). Trimming took off 3 bases at V and 3 bases at J, with 12 bases between the two ends. The CDR3 sequence is 15 residues long. Germline-derived CDR1 and CDR2 are MDHEN and SYDVKM. Written as DNA, the CDR3 is TGTGCCAGCAGTTTCGCAGACAGGAACTACAATGAGCAGTTCTTC. This gives the protein CASSFADRNYNEQFF.

The rearrangement links TRBV12-3 or TRBV12-4 to TRBJ1-5, with D possibly TRBD1 on 6 matching bases. The V gene lost 5 bases and the J gene lost 7 bases, with 18 bases spanning the gap. This CDR3 spans 15 amino acids. CDR3 amino acids: CASSKGWGGQQPQHF. The CDR3 region has the DNA TGTGCCAGCAGTAAGGGGTGGGGGGGGCAACAGCCCCAGCATTTT.